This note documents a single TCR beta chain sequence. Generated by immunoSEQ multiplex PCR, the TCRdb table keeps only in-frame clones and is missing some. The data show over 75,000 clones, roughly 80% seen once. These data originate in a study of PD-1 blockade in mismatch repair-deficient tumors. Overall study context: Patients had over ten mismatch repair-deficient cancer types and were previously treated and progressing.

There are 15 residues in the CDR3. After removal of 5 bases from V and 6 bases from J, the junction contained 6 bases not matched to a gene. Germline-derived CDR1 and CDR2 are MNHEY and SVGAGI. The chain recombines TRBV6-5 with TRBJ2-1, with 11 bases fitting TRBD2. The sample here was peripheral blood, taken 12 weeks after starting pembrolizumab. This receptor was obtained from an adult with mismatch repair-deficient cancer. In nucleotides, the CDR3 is TGTGCCAGCAGTACCCCGGGACTAGCGGTCAATGAGCAGTTCTTC. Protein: CASSTPGLAVNEQFF.